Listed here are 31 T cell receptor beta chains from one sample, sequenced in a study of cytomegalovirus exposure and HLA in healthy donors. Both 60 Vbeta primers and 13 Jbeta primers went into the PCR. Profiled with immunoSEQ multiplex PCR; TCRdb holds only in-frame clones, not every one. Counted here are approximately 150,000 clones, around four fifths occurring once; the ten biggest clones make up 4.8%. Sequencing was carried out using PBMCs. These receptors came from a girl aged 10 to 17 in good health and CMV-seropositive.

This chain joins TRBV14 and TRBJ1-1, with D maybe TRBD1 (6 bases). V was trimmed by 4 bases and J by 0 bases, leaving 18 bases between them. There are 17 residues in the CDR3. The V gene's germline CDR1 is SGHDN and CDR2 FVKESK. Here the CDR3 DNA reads TGTGCCAGCAGCCCTTCGGCGGGCAGGGGCATGAACACTGAAGCTTTCTTT. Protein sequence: CASSPSAGRGMNTEAFF.

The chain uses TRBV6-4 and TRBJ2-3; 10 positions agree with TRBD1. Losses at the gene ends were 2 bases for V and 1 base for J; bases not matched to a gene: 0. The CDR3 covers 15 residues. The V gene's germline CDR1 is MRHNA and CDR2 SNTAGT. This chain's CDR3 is CASSDGTGGTDTQYF. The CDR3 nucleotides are TGTGCCAGCAGTGACGGGACAGGGGGCACAGATACGCAGTATTTT.

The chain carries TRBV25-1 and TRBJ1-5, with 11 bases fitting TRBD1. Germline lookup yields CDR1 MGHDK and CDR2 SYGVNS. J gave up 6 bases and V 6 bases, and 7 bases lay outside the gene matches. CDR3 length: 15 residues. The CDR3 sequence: CASRGGQGASQPQHF. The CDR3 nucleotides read TGTGCCAGCAGGGGCGGACAGGGGGCGAGTCAGCCCCAGCATTTT.

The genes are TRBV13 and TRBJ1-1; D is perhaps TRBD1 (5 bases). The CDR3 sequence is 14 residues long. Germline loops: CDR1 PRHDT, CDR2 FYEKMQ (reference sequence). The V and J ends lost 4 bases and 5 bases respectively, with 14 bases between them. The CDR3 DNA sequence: TGTGCCAGCAGCTCCTCCGGGGGGGTTACTGAAGCTTTCTTT. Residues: CASSSSGGVTEAFF. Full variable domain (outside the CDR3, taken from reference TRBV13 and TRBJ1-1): AAGVIQSPRHLIKEKRETATLKCYPIPRHDTVYWYQQGPGQDPQFLISFYEKMQSDKGSIPDRFSAQQFSDYHSELNMSSLELGDSALYFCASSSSGGVTEAFFGQGTRLTVV.

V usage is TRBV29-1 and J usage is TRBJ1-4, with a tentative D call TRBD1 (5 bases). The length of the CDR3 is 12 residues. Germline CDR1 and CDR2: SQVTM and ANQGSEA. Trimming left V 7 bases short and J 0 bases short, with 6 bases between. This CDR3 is CSGRATNEKLFF. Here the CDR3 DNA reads TGCAGCGGCAGGGCAACTAATGAAAAACTGTTTTTT.

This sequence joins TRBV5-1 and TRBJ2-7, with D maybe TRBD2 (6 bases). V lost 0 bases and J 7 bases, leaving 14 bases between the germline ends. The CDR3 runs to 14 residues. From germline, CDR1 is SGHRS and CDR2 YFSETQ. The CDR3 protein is CASSLARGVREQYF. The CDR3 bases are TGCGCCAGCAGCTTGGCCCGCGGGGTACGGGAGCAGTACTTC.

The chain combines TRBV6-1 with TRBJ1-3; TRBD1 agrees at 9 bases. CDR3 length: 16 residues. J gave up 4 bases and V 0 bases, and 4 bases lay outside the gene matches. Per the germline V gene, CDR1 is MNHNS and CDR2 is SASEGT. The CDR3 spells CASSEAPGTGGNTIYF. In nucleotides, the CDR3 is TGTGCCAGCAGTGAAGCTCCCGGGACAGGGGGAAACACCATATATTTT.

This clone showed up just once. CDR3 coding DNA: TGTGCCAGCAGCCGAGGGCGAGGCTACGAGCAGTACTTC. Translating gives CASSRGRGYEQYF. The V gene is TRBV5-8, the J gene TRBJ2-7; possibly TRBD2 for D (5 bases). V was clipped by 4 bases and J by 3 bases, with 11 bases between them. The germline V gene encodes CDR1 SGHTS and CDR2 YDEGEE. This CDR3 is 13 amino acids long.

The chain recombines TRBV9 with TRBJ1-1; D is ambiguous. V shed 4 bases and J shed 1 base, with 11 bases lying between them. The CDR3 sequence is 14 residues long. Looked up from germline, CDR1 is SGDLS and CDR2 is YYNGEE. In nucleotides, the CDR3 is TGTGCCAGCAGCCCCTCCCGGGGGAACACTGAAGCTTTCTTT. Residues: CASSPSRGNTEAFF.

The CDR3 sequence is CASSLTPGQRPGEQYF. CDR3 DNA: TGCGCCAGCAGCTTGACGCCGGGACAGAGGCCGGGCGAGCAGTACTTC. The chain recombines TRBV5-1 with TRBJ2-7, with 7 bases matching TRBD1. Germline values: CDR1 SGHRS, CDR2 YFSETQ. CDR3 length: 16 residues. Trimming took 1 base from V and 6 from J; bases not matched to a gene: 13. Full variable domain (remainder filled in from reference TRBV5-1 and TRBJ2-7): KAGVTQTPRYLIKTRGQQVTLSCSPISGHRSVSWYQQTPGQGLQFLFEYFSETQRNKGNFPGRFSGRQFSNSRSEMNVSTLELGDSALYLCASSLTPGQRPGEQYFGPGTRLTVT.

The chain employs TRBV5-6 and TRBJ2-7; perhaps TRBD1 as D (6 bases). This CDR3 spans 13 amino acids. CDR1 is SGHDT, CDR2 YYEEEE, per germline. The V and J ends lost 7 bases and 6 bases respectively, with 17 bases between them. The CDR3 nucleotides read TGTGCCAGCGGCGTAGGGGGACCCGGCGAGCAGTACTTC. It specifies CASGVGGPGEQYF.

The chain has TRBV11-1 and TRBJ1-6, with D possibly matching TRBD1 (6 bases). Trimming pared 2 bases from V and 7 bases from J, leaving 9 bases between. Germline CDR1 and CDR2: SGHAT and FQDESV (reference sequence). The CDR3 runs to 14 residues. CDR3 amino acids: CASSLTGLNSPLHF. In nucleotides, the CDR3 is TGTGCCAGCAGCTTAACAGGGTTGAATTCACCCCTCCACTTT.

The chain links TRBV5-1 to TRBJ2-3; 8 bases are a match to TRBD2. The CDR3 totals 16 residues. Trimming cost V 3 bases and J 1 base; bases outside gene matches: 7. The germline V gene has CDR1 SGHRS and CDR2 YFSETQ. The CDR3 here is CASSSGLGGGTDTQYF. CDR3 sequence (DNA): TGCGCCAGCAGCTCGGGACTAGGAGGGGGCACAGATACGCAGTATTTT. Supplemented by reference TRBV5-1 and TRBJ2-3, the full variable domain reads KAGVTQTPRYLIKTRGQQVTLSCSPISGHRSVSWYQQTPGQGLQFLFEYFSETQRNKGNFPGRFSGRQFSNSRSEMNVSTLELGDSALYLCASSSGLGGGTDTQYFGPGTRLTVL.

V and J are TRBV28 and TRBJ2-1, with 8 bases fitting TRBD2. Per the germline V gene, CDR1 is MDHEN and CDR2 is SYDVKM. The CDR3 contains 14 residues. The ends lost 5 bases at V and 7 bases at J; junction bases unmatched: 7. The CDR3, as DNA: TGTGCCAGCAGTCCAACTAGCGGTATAAATGAGCAGTTCTTC. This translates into CASSPTSGINEQFF.

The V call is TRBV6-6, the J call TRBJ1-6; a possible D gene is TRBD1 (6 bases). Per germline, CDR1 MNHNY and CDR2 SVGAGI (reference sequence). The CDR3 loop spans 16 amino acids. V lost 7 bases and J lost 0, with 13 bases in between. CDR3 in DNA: TGTGCCAGCATTCCGGGACATGGCTCCTATAATTCACCCCTCCACTTT. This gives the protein CASIPGHGSYNSPLHF.

CDR3 nucleotides: TGTGCCATCTCAGCAGGGGGTGGGAACACTGAAGCTTTCTTT. Residues: CAISAGGGNTEAFF. The J gene is TRBJ1-1, the V gene TRBV21-1; TRBD1 is taken as the D call from the table, unchecked against the DNA. TRBV21-1 represents a pseudogene. This CDR3 spans 14 amino acids.

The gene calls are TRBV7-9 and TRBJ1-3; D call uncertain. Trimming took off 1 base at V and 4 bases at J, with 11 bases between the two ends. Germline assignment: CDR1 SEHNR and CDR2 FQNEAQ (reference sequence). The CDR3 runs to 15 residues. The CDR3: CASSLELGLGNTIYF. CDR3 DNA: TGTGCCAGCAGCTTAGAGCTGGGCCTCGGAAACACCATATATTTT.

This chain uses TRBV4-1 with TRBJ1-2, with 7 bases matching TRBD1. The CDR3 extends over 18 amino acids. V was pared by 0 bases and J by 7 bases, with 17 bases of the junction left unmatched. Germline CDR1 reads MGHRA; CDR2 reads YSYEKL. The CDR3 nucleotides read TGCGCCAGCAGCCAAGATAATCTTTACGTGGCCAGGGGGTTTGGCTACACCTTC. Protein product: CASSQDNLYVARGFGYTF.

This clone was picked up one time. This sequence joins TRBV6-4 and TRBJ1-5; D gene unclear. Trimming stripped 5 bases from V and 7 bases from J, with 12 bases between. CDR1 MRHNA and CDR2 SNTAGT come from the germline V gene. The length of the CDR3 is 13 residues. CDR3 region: CASSTEGQQPQHF. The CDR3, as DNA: TGTGCCAGCAGTACAGAGGGCCAACAGCCCCAGCATTTT.

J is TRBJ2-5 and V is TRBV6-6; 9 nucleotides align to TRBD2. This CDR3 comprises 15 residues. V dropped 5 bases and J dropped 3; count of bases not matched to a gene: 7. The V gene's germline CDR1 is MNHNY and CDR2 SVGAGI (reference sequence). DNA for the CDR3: TGTGCCAGCAGTAATAGCGGGGGCCCTAAAGAGACCCAGTACTTC. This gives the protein CASSNSGGPKETQYF.

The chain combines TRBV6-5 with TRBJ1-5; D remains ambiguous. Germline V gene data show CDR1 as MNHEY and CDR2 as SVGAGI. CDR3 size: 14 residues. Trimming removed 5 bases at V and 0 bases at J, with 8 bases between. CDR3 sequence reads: CASSEVASNQPQHF. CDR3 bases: TGTGCCAGCAGTGAAGTGGCTAGCAATCAGCCCCAGCATTTT.

The CDR3 loop reads CASSSAGETNTIYF. The CDR3 coding sequence is TGTGCCAGCAGTTCGGCAGGGGAGACAAACACCATATATTTT. This sequence joins TRBV28 and TRBJ1-3, with a weak D call TRBD1 (6 bases). The length of the CDR3 is 14 residues. Germline lookup yields CDR1 MDHEN and CDR2 SYDVKM. Trimming stripped 4 bases from V and 6 bases from J, with 13 bases between.

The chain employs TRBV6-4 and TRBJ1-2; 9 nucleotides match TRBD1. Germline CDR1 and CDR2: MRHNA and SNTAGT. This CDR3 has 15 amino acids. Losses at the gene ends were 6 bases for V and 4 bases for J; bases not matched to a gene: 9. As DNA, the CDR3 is TGTGCCAGCAGCCTTACGGGACAGGGCTCCTATGGCTACACCTTC. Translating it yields CASSLTGQGSYGYTF.

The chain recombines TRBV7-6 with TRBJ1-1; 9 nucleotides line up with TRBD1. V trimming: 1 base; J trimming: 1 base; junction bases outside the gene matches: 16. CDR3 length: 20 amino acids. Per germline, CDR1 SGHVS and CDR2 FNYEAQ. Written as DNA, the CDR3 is TGTGCCAGCAGCTTAGGATATTGGACAGGGGTTGGTAAATGGAACACTGAAGCTTTCTTT. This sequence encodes CASSLGYWTGVGKWNTEAFF.

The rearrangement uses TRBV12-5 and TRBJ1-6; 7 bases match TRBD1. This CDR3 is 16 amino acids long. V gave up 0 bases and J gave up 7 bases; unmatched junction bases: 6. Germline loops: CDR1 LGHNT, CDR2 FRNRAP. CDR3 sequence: CASGLVHRDRNSPLHF. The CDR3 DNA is TGTGCTAGTGGTTTGGTACATAGGGACAGAAATTCACCCCTCCACTTT.

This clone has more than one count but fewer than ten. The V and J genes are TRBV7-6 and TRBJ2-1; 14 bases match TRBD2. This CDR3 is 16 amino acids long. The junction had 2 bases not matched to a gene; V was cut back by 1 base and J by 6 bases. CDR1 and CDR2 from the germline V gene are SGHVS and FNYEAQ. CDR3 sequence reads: CASSLETSGGANEQFF. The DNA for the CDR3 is TGTGCCAGCAGCTTAGAGACTAGCGGGGGGGCCAATGAGCAGTTCTTC.

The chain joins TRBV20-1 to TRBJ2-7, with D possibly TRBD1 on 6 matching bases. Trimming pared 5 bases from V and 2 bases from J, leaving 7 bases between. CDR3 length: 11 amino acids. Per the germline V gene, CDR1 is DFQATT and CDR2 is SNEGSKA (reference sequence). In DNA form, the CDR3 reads TGCAGTGCTGGACAGACCTACGAGCAGTACTTC. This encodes CSAGQTYEQYF.

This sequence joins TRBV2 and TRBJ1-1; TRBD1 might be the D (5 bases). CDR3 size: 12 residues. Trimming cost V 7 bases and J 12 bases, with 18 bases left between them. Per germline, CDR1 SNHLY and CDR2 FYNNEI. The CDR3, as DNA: TGTGCCAGCATTAGAGGAAGGGGCCTCCCTTTCTTT. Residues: CASIRGRGLPFF.

In nucleotides, the CDR3 is TGCGCCAGCAGTGATCCCGGGACAGCGAACACTGAAGCTTTCTTT. Encoded protein: CASSDPGTANTEAFF. The V gene is TRBV10-1, the J gene TRBJ1-1; 7 bases line up with TRBD1. Trimming took 3 bases from V and 1 from J; bases not matched to a gene: 5. The CDR3 is 15 amino acids. Germline lookup yields CDR1 WNHNN and CDR2 SYGVQD (reference sequence).

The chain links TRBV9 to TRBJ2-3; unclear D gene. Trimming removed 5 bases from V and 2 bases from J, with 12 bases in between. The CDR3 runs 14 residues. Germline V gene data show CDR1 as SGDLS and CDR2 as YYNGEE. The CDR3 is CASSVTEYTDTQYF. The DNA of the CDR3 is TGTGCCAGCAGTGTGACTGAGTACACAGATACGCAGTATTTT. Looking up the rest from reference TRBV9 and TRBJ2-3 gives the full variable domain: DSGVTQTPKHLITATGQRVTLRCSPRSGDLSVYWYQQSLDQGLQFLIQYYNGEERAKGNILERFSAQQFPDLHSELNLSSLELGDSALYFCASSVTEYTDTQYFGPGTRLTVL.

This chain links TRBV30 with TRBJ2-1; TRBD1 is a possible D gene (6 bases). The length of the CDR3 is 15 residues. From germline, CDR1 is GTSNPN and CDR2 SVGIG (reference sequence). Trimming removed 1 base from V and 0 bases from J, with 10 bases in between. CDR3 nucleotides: TGTGCCTGGAGTGCCCGGGACACCTCCTACAATGAGCAGTTCTTC. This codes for CAWSARDTSYNEQFF.